This T cell receptor (beta chain) came from a study of cytomegalovirus exposure and HLA in healthy donors. General observations from the study: Later findings reportedly placed an Asian-associated ancestry cluster below the roughly 690-donor mean for N-insertions. Within the data, a cluster of highly shared sequence variants was likely a sequencing artifact.

Donors consisted of healthy bone marrow donors. Deletions cut 6 bases from V and 7 bases from J, with 10 bases between. Germline assignment: CDR1 SNHLY and CDR2 FYNNEI. CDR3 length: 12 residues. As to this clone: Its specificity is not known.

The PCR made use of 60 Vbeta and 13 Jbeta primers. Method: immunoSEQ multiplex PCR; TCRdb's copy keeps in-frame clones and lacks some. Among roughly 220,000 clones, under 80% were seen once, and the ten largest hold 1.5% to 2%. The sequencing input was PBMCs. The chain recombines TRBV2 with TRBJ1-5; unclear D gene. The TCR was taken from a woman aged 25 to 39 in good health and CMV-seronegative. The CDR3 DNA is TGTGCCAGCAGGGTAGAACTGCAGCCCCAGCATTTT. It codes for CASRVELQPQHF.